The clone carrying this T cell receptor beta chain showed up just a few times. No antigen is known for it. The data are from a study of T cells in localized non-small cell lung cancer. Overall study findings and caveats: The study detected a median roughly 57 of the top 100 tumor clones in adjacent lung. Patients showing higher blood T cell density tended to see longer overall survival. Uninvolved adjacent lung had higher T cell clonality than tumor and all other tissues.

Germline V gene sequence: CDR1 ENHRY, CDR2 SYGVKD. This CDR3 region has 14 residues. Germline trimming cut 4 bases from V and 8 bases from J; bases unmatched to any gene: 8. Sequencing used immunoSEQ multiplex PCR; TCRdb keeps in-frame clones, though not all of them. The sample comprises some 50,000 clones, 75% to 90% of which are singletons, and 17% rests with the top ten. This rearrangement joins TRBV10-3 to TRBJ1-2; 9 positions agree with TRBD1. Here the sequenced sample was peripheral blood mononuclear cells, taken before any cancer treatment. This TCR was recovered from a man aged 40-75 years with stage III lung adenocarcinoma. Here the CDR3 DNA reads TGTGCCATCAGTGCTTGGGACAGGGCTCAAGGCTACACCTTC. As protein: CAISAWDRAQGYTF.